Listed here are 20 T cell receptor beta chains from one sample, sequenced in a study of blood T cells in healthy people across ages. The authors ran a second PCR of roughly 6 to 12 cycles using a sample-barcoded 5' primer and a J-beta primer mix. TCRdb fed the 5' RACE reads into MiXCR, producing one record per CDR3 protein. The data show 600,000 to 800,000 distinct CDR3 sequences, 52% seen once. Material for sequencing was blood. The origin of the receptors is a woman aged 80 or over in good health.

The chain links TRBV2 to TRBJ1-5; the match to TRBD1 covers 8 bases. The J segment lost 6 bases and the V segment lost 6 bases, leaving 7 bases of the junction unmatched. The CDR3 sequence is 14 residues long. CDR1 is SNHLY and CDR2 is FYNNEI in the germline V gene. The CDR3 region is CASRETGASQPQHF. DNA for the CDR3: TGTGCCAGCAGGGAGACAGGGGCGAGTCAGCCCCAGCATTTT.

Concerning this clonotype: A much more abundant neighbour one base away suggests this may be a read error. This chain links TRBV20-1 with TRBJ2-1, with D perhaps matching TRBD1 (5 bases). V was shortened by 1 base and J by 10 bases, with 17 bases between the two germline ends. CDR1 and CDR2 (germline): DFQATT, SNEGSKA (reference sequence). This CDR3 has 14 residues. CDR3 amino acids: CSARVQDISYEQFF. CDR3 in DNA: TGCAGTGCTAGAGTGCAGGACATATCCTACGAGCAGTTCTTC.

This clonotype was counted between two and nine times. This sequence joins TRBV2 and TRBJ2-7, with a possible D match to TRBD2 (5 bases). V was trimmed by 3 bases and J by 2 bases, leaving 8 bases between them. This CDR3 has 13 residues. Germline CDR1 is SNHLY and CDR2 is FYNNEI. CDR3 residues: CASSDGETYEQYF. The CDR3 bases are TGTGCCAGCAGTGATGGGGAGACCTACGAGCAGTACTTC.

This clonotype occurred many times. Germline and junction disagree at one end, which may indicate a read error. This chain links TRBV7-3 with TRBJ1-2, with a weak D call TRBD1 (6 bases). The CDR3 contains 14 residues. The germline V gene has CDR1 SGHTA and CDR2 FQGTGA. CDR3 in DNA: TGTGCCAGCAGTTTAACCGGGACAAGTAAAGGCTACACCTTC. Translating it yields CASSLTGTSKGYTF.

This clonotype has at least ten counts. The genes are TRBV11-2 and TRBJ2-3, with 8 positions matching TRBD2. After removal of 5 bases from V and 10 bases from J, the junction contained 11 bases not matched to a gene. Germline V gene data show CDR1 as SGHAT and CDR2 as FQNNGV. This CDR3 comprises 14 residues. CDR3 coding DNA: TGTGCCAGCAGCCGGAGCGGGGGAGGGGATGCGCAGTATTTT. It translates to CASSRSGGGDAQYF.

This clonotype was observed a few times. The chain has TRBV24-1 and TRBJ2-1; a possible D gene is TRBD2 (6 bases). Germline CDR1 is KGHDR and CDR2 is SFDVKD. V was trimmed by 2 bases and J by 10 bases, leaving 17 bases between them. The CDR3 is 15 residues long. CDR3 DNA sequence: TGTGCCACCAGTGATTCGGGGGACCGAAATCGGGAGCAGTTCTTC. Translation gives CATSDSGDRNREQFF.

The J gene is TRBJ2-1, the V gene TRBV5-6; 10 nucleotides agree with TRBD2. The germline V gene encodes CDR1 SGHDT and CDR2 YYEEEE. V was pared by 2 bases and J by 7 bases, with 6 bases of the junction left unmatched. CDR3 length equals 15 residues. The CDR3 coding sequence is TGTGCCAGCAGCTTAAGCGGGAGGGCCACGAATGAGCAGTTCTTC. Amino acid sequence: CASSLSGRATNEQFF.

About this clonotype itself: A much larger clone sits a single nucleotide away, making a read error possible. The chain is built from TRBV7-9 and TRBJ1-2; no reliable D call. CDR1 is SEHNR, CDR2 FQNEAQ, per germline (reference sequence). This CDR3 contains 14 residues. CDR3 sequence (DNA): TGTGCCAGCGGCTTAGACGAACGTGCGGGAGGCTACACCTTC. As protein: CASGLDERAGGYTF.

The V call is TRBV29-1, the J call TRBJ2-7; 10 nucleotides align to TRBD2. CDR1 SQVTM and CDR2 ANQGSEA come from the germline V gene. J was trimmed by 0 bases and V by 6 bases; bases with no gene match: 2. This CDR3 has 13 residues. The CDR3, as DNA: TGCAGCGTGAGCGGGAGGGCCTCCTACGAGCAGTACTTC. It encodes CSVSGRASYEQYF.

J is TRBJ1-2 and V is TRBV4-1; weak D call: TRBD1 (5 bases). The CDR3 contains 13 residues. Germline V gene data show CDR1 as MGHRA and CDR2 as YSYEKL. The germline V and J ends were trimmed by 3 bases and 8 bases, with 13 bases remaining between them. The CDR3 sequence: CASSHDLGEGYTF. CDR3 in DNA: TGCGCCAGCAGCCATGATTTAGGGGAGGGCTACACCTTC.

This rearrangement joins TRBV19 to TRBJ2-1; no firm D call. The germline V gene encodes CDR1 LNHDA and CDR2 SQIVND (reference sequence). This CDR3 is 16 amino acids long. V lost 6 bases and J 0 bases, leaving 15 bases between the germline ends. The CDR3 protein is CASSVFTEGSYNEQFF. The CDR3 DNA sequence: TGTGCCAGTAGCGTCTTTACAGAAGGCTCCTACAATGAGCAGTTCTTC.

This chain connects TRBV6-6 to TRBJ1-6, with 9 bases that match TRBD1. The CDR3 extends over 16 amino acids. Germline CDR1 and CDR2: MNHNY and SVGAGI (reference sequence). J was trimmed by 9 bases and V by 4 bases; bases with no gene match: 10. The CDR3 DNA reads TGTGCCAGCAGTTCATCGACAGGGGGGTTCCGTTCACCCCTCCACTTT. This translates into CASSSSTGGFRSPLHF.

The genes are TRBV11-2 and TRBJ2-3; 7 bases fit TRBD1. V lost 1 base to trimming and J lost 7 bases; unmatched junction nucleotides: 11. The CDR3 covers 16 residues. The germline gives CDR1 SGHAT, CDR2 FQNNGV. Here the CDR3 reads CASSLGKTGLWYTQYF. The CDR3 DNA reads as TGTGCCAGCAGCTTAGGCAAGACAGGGTTATGGTATACGCAGTATTTT.

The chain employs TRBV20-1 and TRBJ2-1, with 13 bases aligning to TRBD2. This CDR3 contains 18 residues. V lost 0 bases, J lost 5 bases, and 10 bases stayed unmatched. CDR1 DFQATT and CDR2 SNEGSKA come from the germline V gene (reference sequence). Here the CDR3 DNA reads TGCAGTGCTAGAGATCGGACTAGCGGGGGCTCTCTTCACAATGAGCAGTTCTTC. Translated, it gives CSARDRTSGGSLHNEQFF.

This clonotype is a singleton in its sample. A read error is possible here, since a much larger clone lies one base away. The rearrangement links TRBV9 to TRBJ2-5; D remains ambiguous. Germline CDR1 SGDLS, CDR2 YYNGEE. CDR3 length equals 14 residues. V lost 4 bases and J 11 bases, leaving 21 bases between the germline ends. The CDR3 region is CASSPPGRWNEQYF. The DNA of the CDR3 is TGTGCCAGCAGCCCCCCAGGACGGTGGAATGAGCAGTACTTC.

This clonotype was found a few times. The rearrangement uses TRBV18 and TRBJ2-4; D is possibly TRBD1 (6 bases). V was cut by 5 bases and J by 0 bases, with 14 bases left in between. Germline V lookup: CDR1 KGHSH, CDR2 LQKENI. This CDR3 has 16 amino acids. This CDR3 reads CASSSRTVLAKNIQYF. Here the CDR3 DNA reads TGTGCCAGCTCATCTAGGACAGTGCTAGCCAAAAACATTCAGTACTTC.

The CDR3 loop is CAISTGGLQETQYF. CDR3 sequence (DNA): TGTGCCATCAGTACAGGGGGGTTACAAGAGACCCAGTACTTC. The gene calls are TRBV10-3 and TRBJ2-5, with 8 bases fitting TRBD1. CDR3 length: 14 residues. J gave up 2 bases and V 5 bases, and 4 bases lay outside the gene matches. CDR1 is ENHRY and CDR2 is SYGVKD in the germline V gene.

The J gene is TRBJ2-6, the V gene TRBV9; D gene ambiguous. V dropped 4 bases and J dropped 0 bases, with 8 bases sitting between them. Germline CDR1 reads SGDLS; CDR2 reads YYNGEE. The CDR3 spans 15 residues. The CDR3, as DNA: TGTGCCAGCAGCAAGTTCAGCTCTGGGGCCAACGTCCTGACTTTC. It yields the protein CASSKFSSGANVLTF.

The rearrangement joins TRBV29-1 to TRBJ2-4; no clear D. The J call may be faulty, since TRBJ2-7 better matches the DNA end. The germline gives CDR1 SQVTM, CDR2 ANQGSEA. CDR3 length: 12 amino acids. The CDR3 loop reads CSVVDGSYEQYF. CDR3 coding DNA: TGCAGCGTCGTCGACGGATCCTACGAGCAGTACTTC.

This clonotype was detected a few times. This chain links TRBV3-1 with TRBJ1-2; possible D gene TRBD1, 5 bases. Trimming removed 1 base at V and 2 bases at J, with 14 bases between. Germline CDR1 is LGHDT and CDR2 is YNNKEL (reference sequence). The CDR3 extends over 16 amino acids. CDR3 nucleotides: TGTGCCAGCAGCCAAGGGGCGGGGGGACGGAACTATGGCTACACCTTC. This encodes CASSQGAGGRNYGYTF.